Below, 14 T cell receptor beta chains from the same sample are listed, as sequenced in a study of cytomegalovirus exposure and HLA in healthy donors. PCR amplification relied on 60 Vbeta primers (plus 13 Jbeta primers). This table comes from immunoSEQ multiplex PCR, and its TCRdb copy is limited to in-frame clones, with some not included. The sample consists of 110,000 to 150,000 clones, 70% to 80% of them appearing once. The sample was PBMCs. Source of these receptors: a woman in her sixties in good health and CMV-seropositive.

The rearrangement uses TRBV7-3 and TRBJ1-4; 7 nucleotides align to TRBD1. From germline, CDR1 is SGHTA and CDR2 FQGTGA. V gave up 1 base and J gave up 0 bases; unmatched junction bases: 5. The CDR3 has 17 residues. The CDR3 sequence is CASSLSPQGATNEKLFF. The DNA for the CDR3 is TGTGCCAGCAGCTTAAGTCCGCAGGGGGCAACTAATGAAAAACTGTTTTTT.

The chain carries TRBV9 and TRBJ2-1, with a weak D call TRBD2 (7 bases). V was shortened by 2 bases and J by 8 bases, with 17 bases between the two germline ends. Germline V lookup: CDR1 SGDLS, CDR2 YYNGEE. CDR3 length equals 15 residues. CDR3 residues: CASSVVGGELDEQFF. For the CDR3, the DNA is TGTGCCAGCAGCGTGGTAGGGGGGGAGTTGGATGAGCAGTTCTTC.

Concerning this clone: Other DNA sequences within the sample encode an identical CDR3. The V call is TRBV7-3, the J call TRBJ2-5, with TRBD2 matching 11 bases. The germline V gene encodes CDR1 SGHTA and CDR2 FQGTGA. Trimming at V came to 4 bases and at J to 4 bases, leaving 2 bases not matched to a gene. The CDR3 is made up of 14 amino acids. The CDR3 reads CASSSGLAGETQYF. In DNA form, the CDR3 reads TGTGCCAGCAGCTCAGGACTAGCGGGAGAGACCCAGTACTTC.

V gene TRBV6-1 combines with J gene TRBJ1-1; TRBD1 might be the D (6 bases). CDR1 is MNHNS and CDR2 is SASEGT in the germline V gene. The V end was cut by 4 bases, the J end by 0 bases, with 12 bases between. The CDR3 length is 15 residues. CDR3 DNA sequence: TGTGCCAGCAGTGTGACCCCAGGGGTGAACACTGAAGCTTTCTTT. Protein sequence: CASSVTPGVNTEAFF.

The genes are TRBV10-3 and TRBJ1-5, with D possibly matching TRBD1 (6 bases). Germline V lookup: CDR1 ENHRY, CDR2 SYGVKD. The CDR3 has 13 amino acids. V lost 7 bases and J 2 bases, leaving 9 bases between the germline ends. In DNA form, the CDR3 reads TGTGCCATCAATCCAGGGGGCAATCAGCCCCAGCATTTT. Encoded protein: CAINPGGNQPQHF.

The CDR3 spells CASSYDLAGVRFF. Written as DNA, the CDR3 is TGTGCCAGCAGTTACGATCTAGCGGGAGTCCGGTTCTTC. The chain has TRBV6-5 and TRBJ2-1; TRBD2 matches 10 bases. With 2 bases clipped from V and 15 bases from J, the junction kept 7 bases outside the gene matches. The germline CDR1 and CDR2 sequences are MNHEY and SVGAGI. The CDR3 consists of 13 residues.

CDR3 region: CASSIPLGRLGYNEQFF. The CDR3 DNA sequence: TGTGCCAGCTCTATCCCCTTAGGGAGACTAGGATACAATGAGCAGTTCTTC. The chain has TRBV19 and TRBJ2-1; TRBD2 is a possible D gene (6 bases). The V gene's germline CDR1 is LNHDA and CDR2 SQIVND (reference sequence). The germline V and J ends were trimmed by 9 bases and 4 bases, with 25 bases remaining between them. The length of the CDR3 is 17 residues.

This chain joins TRBV25-1 and TRBJ2-7, with TRBD2 identical over 7 bases. The CDR3 has 16 residues. The junction had 11 bases not matched to a gene; V was cut back by 1 base and J by 5 bases. The germline V gene has CDR1 MGHDK and CDR2 SYGVNS. CDR3 residues: CASSELGGSSRHEQYF. The DNA of the CDR3 is TGTGCCAGCAGTGAATTGGGCGGGAGCAGTCGCCACGAGCAGTACTTC.

The CDR3 here is CASSPGNSYEQYF. CDR3 DNA sequence: TGCGCCAGCAGCCCGGGGAACTCCTACGAGCAGTACTTC. The chain combines TRBV5-1 with TRBJ2-7; D might be TRBD2 (5 bases). With 4 bases removed from V and 0 bases from J, the gap between germline ends came to 8 bases. Germline V gene sequence: CDR1 SGHRS, CDR2 YFSETQ. There are 13 residues in the CDR3.

This clone has a handful of counts. V gene TRBV6-1 combines with J gene TRBJ2-5; 7 nucleotides line up with TRBD1. The J call is doubtful: the DNA matches TRBJ2-7 better. The CDR3 spans 14 residues. Looked up from germline, CDR1 is MNHNS and CDR2 is SASEGT. The CDR3, as DNA: TGTGCCAGCACAAACAGGGGCCTCTCCTACGAGCAGTACTTC. Protein: CASTNRGLSYEQYF.

The gene calls are TRBV5-4 and TRBJ2-3; 8 bases are shared with TRBD2. V dropped 1 base and J dropped 4; count of bases not matched to a gene: 5. Germline CDR1 and CDR2: SGHNT and YYREEE (reference sequence). The CDR3 has 15 amino acids. The CDR3: CASSLSGGLADTQYF. The CDR3 region has the DNA TGTGCCAGCAGCTTGTCGGGAGGGCTTGCAGATACGCAGTATTTT.

Comments on this clone: At one end the junction does not follow the germline gene, possibly because of a read error. The rearrangement uses TRBV5-1 and TRBJ2-7; 9 nucleotides line up with TRBD1. CDR1 SGHRS and CDR2 YFSETQ come from the germline V gene. The CDR3 runs 15 residues. The CDR3 sequence: CANSLDGTGLYEQYF. The CDR3 coding sequence is TGCGCCAACAGCTTGGACGGGACAGGGCTTTACGAGCAGTACTTC.

This chain links TRBV2 with TRBJ2-1; 8 bases match TRBD1. Germline CDR1 and CDR2: SNHLY and FYNNEI. J lost 6 bases, V lost 2 bases, and 3 bases had no gene match. The CDR3 runs 14 residues. The CDR3 DNA sequence: TGTGCCAGCAGTGAACCGACAGGGGTCAATGAGCAGTTCTTC. This encodes CASSEPTGVNEQFF.

V is TRBV6-5 and J is TRBJ2-7, with 7 positions matching TRBD2. The CDR3 contains 13 residues. The trim removed 5 bases at V and 4 bases at J, leaving 5 bases unmatched. Per germline, CDR1 MNHEY and CDR2 SVGAGI. CDR3 amino acids: CASSPSGTYEQYF. The CDR3 bases are TGTGCCAGCAGTCCTAGCGGAACGTACGAGCAGTACTTC.